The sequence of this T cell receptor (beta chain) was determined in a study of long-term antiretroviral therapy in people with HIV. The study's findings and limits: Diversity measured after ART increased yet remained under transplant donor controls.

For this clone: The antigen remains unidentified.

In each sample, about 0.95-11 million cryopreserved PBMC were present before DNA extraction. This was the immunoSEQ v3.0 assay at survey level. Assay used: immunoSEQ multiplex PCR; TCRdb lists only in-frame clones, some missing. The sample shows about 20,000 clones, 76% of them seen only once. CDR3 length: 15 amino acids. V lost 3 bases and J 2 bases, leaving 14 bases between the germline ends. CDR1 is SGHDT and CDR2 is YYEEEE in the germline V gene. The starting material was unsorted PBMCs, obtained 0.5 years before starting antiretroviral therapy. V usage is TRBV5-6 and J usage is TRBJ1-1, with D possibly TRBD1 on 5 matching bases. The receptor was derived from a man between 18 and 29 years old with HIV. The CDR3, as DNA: TGTGCCAGCAGCTCCCTAAAGACAGCTAACACTGAAGCTTTCTTT. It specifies CASSSLKTANTEAFF.